Listed here is a single TCR beta chain. This sample was included in a study of CD8 T cells in Susac syndrome. Sequencing of TCR beta covered CD8+ and CD4+ T cells obtained from blood. Germline V lookup: CDR1 DFQATT, CDR2 SNEGSKA (reference sequence). CDR3 length: 16 residues. V gave up 3 bases and J gave up 3 bases; unmatched junction bases: 7. RNA amounts of roughly 0.5 to 1 ug underwent reverse transcription with random hexamers. Amplification of TCR beta CDR3 used immunoSEQ multiplex PCR across 54 Vbeta and 13 Jbeta. TCRdb re-derived calls from the immunoSEQ multiplex PCR reads in MiXCR, one entry per CDR3 protein. This table holds 150,000 or so distinct CDR3 sequences, about 93% found once.

This receptor was obtained from a human donor in good health. This chain links TRBV20-1 with TRBJ2-2, with 10 positions matching TRBD2. The sample taken for sequencing was CD4+ T cells from PBMCs. In DNA, the CDR3 is TGCAGTGCTAGTGTTAGCGGGGGGTTGTACACCGGGGAGCTGTTTTTT. It translates to CSASVSGGLYTGELFF.